This T cell receptor (beta chain) was recovered during a study of beta chain features in type 1 diabetes (dated by TCRdb to about 2018). With respect to the entire study: Mean age, gender distribution, total cell number and subset yield did not differ between patients and healthy donors. The study compared the TCRB repertoires of sorted circulating CD4+ T cell subsets in recently diagnosed type 1 diabetes patients with those in matched healthy donors. A total of 85 million to 140 million sorted cells were examined across all samples, and a strong correlation was observed between cell number per subset and RNA yield. Naive and central memory subsets were obtained from all 30 or so donors, but regulatory and stem cell-like memory subsets were isolated from only 8 patients and 8 healthy donors. The paper's findings and limits, for the study overall: In all four CD4+ subsets, TCRB CDR3 length was moderately but significantly shorter in type 1 diabetes patients. PCR may preferentially amplify shorter templates, but because patient and control samples were amplified and corrected together, any resulting skew would affect both groups equally. Because cDNA was sequenced instead of genomic DNA, highly expressing activated cells could be over-represented, though the groups showed no difference in activation or CD3 levels. Naive, central memory and regulatory TCRB repertoires appeared to be more similar among patients than among healthy donors. HLA sub-analyses involved small numbers of individuals, so any influence of HLA type on TCRB rearrangement remained unresolved. Fewer insertions and more nucleotide deletions at VDJ recombination sites were observed in patients with type 1 diabetes, implying thymic rearrangement abnormalities.

In regard to this clone: No antigen is known for it. The record has no base qualities; no much larger clone is one base away.

The CDR3, from cysteine to phenylalanine, totals 14 residues. The DNA shown is the 42-base CDR3, in frame from base 1. Compared with germline, V lacks 5 bases and J lacks 3 bases; bases without a gene match: 4. The germline V gene sets CDR1 to SGHVS and CDR2 to FNYEAQ. All of the isolated RNA was reverse transcribed with the High Capacity cDNA Reverse Transcription Kit, so expressed TCRB transcripts were sequenced. Naive, central memory and regulatory T cell samples underwent deep immunoSEQ sequencing, averaging about 3.5 million total reads per sample. Sorted cells were lysed in RLT buffer, and RNA was extracted using DNase-treated RNeasy Micro or Mini kits according to cell number. To prevent cross-contamination, every cell subset was processed on its own, while patient and healthy donor samples were processed together. TCRB sequences were amplified from cDNA with the immunoSEQ multiplex PCR, producing 87-bp fragments spanning the CDR3 region. Amplicons were sequenced on the Illumina HiSeq platform. Processing in the source paper ran as follows. Synthetic template baselines were used to correct PCR bias computationally, reads within Hamming distance 2 were collapsed together, and singletons that could not be merged were discarded. Reads were aligned to IMGT to assign V, D and J genes, CDR3 length, and insertions or deletions at six rearrangement sites. Within each subset, clonotype counts were normalized to sorted cell number, after which true diversity and Gini coefficients were computed with the tcR R package. The overlap coefficient, calculated on TCRB nucleotide sequences, was used to measure repertoire sharing. This immuneACCESS table, as held by TCRdb, lists in-frame sequences with V and J called but not all clones. Of the missing ones, under half trace to an unresolved V gene in checked studies; the others have no known cause. V, J and clone size reflect that table, while D and trimming were determined from the DNA. The sample table records nearly 350,000 clones; around 9.3% of these occur just once. The ten largest clones represent 1% of the sample.

Each donor gave one peripheral blood draw, averaging approximately 120 mL, which was collected into heparinised tubes. A BD FACSAria II was used to sort naive, central memory, regulatory and stem cell-like memory CD4+ T cells with a panel that included CD45RO, CCR7, CD25, CD127, CD95 and CD27. Every sorted population had a purity above 95%. PBMCs were separated immediately by Lymphoprep density gradient centrifugation and were stained directly, without being cultured. Samples were stained and sorted in pairs, with one healthy donor and one patient per experiment, so that batch effects were minimized.

The sample was central memory CD4+ T cells from blood. This clonotype originated in a man younger than 45 with type 1 diabetes. The chain couples TRBV7-6 to TRBJ2-5; 9 bases in between match TRBD1. The CDR3 protein sequence reads: CASSRTGGEETQYF. The sequenced DNA: TGTGCCAGCAGCCGTACAGGGGGCGAAGAGACCCAGTACTTC.